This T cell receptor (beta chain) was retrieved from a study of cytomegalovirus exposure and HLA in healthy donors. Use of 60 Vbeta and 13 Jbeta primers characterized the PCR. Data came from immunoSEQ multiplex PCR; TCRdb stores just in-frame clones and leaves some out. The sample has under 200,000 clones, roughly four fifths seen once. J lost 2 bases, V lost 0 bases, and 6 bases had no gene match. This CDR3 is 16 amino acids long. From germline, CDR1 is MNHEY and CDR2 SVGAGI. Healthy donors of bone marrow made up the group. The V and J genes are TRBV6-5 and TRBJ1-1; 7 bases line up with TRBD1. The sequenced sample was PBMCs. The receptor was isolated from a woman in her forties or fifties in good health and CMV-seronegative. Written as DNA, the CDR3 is TGTGCCAGCAGTTACTCGTCAGGGGGATTTAACACTGAAGCTTTCTTT. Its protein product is CASSYSSGGFNTEAFF.